This T cell receptor beta chain came from a study of spatial heterogeneity in lung cancer. Study background: More than ten raw reads, on average, carried each unique TCR and UMI combination. General study findings and limits: The study found that expanded intratumoral alpha and beta TCR counts tracked tumor mutation counts.

The CDR3 spans 13 residues. CDR1 and CDR2 from the germline V gene are SGHTA and FQGNSA. V was pared by 5 bases and J by 1 base, with 7 bases between. In its sample, this clonotype was seen many times. Its matching antigen is unknown. This beta chain is off target for a library built for alpha chains, so its abundance means little. The library protocol tagged each TCR cDNA with a unique molecular identifier. TCRdb called the 5' RACE reads again in MiXCR, with one record for every CDR3 protein. Among about 10,000 distinct CDR3 sequences, under 6.5% were seen once, and the ten largest hold 10%. Time point meaning: sample taken at primary tumor resection.

This clonotype was obtained from a male donor with early-stage non-small cell lung cancer. The input for sequencing was lung tumor tissue, taken at surgery. The chain has TRBV7-2 and TRBJ2-3; D not resolved. The DNA of the CDR3 is TGTGCCAGCAGCCCATTGCGCACAGATACGCAGTATTTT. Amino acids: CASSPLRTDTQYF.